The 32 T cell receptor beta chains given below trace back to one sample, sequenced in a study of beta chain features in type 1 diabetes. Overall study results and limits: Moderate but significant shortening of TCRB CDR3s was recorded in all four CD4+ subsets from Type 1 diabetes patients.

TCRB transcripts that were expressed got sequenced, as all of the isolated RNA had been reverse transcribed. Measured with immunoSEQ multiplex PCR; TCRdb has only the in-frame clones, and not every one. The repertoire holds hundreds of thousands of clones, with around 15% as singletons. No antigens are known for them. Sample: naive CD4+ T cells from blood. These receptors were taken from a man aged 18-30 years with type 1 diabetes.

The chain employs TRBV7-2 and TRBJ2-2, with D perhaps TRBD2 (6 bases). Germline loops: CDR1 SGHTA, CDR2 FQGNSA. V dropped 5 bases and J dropped 4 bases, with 17 bases sitting between them. The CDR3 covers 16 residues. The CDR3 region has the DNA TGTGCCAGCAGCACCATCGGACTACGTCTCACCGGGGAGCTGTTTTTT. Translating it yields CASSTIGLRLTGELFF.

This chain connects TRBV28 to TRBJ2-7, with TRBD1 matching 12 bases. This CDR3 contains 14 residues. V lost 8 bases to trimming and J lost 7 bases; unmatched junction nucleotides: 9. The germline V gene encodes CDR1 MDHEN and CDR2 SYDVKM. The DNA for the CDR3 is TGTGCCAGCCAAGAGGGACAGGGGGCGCAGGAGCAGTACTTC. Encoded protein: CASQEGQGAQEQYF.

In its sample, this clone was seen a few times. V gene TRBV25-1 combines with J gene TRBJ2-3; possible D gene TRBD1, 5 bases. Germline V gene sequence: CDR1 MGHDK, CDR2 SYGVNS. With 5 bases removed from V and 3 bases from J, the gap between germline ends came to 12 bases. The CDR3 totals 14 residues. CDR3 sequence reads: CASSRSAGTDTQYF. CDR3 DNA sequence: TGTGCCAGCAGTCGTTCGGCAGGGACAGATACGCAGTATTTT.

The rearrangement joins TRBV25-1 to TRBJ2-7; 7 bases fit TRBD1. CDR3 length: 16 residues. CDR1 is MGHDK, CDR2 SYGVNS, per germline. The J segment lost 0 bases and the V segment lost 3 bases, leaving 8 bases of the junction unmatched. DNA for the CDR3: TGTGCCAGCAGTGATTGGGGGACAGCTGACTCCTACGAGCAGTACTTC. As protein: CASSDWGTADSYEQYF.

V gene TRBV25-1 combines with J gene TRBJ1-1; D remains unclear. This CDR3 comprises 14 residues. Germline values: CDR1 MGHDK, CDR2 SYGVNS. Trimming shortened V by 7 bases and J by 0 bases, and 12 bases separated the two germline ends. Here the CDR3 reads CASNSGLLNTEAFF. The CDR3, as DNA: TGTGCCAGCAACTCCGGACTGCTGAACACTGAAGCTTTCTTT. The full variable domain, with the rest looked up from reference TRBV25-1 and TRBJ1-1, is EADIYQTPRYLVIGTGKKITLECSQTMGHDKMYWYQQDPGMELHLIHYSYGVNSTEKGDLSSESTVSRIRTEHFPLTLESARPSHTSQYLCASNSGLLNTEAFFGQGTRLTVV.

A few counts support this clone. The chain joins TRBV6-4 to TRBJ2-1, with 13 bases matching TRBD2. Looked up from germline, CDR1 is MRHNA and CDR2 is SNTAGT. The length of the CDR3 is 14 residues. V shed 4 bases and J 10 bases; nucleotides not matched to a gene: 4. CDR3 in amino acids: CASSAGLAGAEQFF. DNA of the CDR3: TGTGCCAGCAGTGCCGGACTAGCGGGGGCGGAGCAGTTCTTC.

This clone was counted a single time. CDR3 coding DNA: TGCAGCGTCGGACAGGGGAGGTCCTACGAGCAGTACTTC. Protein product: CSVGQGRSYEQYF. The genes are TRBV29-1 and TRBJ2-5, with 9 bases aligning to TRBD1. The J call may be in error: the DNA end matches TRBJ2-7 better. CDR3 size: 13 residues. CDR1 is SQVTM and CDR2 is ANQGSEA in the germline V gene.

This clone was counted between two and nine times. V gene TRBV6-1 combines with J gene TRBJ1-1; D is unclear. The CDR3 spans 14 residues. Germline values: CDR1 MNHNS, CDR2 SASEGT. The germline V and J ends were trimmed by 4 bases and 0 bases, with 9 bases remaining between them. CDR3 DNA: TGTGCCAGCAGTGTAAACCATATGAACACTGAAGCTTTCTTT. Translating it yields CASSVNHMNTEAFF.

The chain couples TRBV7-6 to TRBJ2-5, with a tentative D call TRBD1 (6 bases). Trimming stripped 5 bases from V and 3 bases from J, with 16 bases between. This CDR3 spans 15 amino acids. Germline-derived CDR1 and CDR2 are SGHVS and FNYEAQ. The CDR3 DNA is TGTGCCAGCAGCGGCCTCGGACAGCCTAAAGAGACCCAGTACTTC. Translation: CASSGLGQPKETQYF.

The chain is built from TRBV5-1 and TRBJ2-3; 7 nucleotides align to TRBD2. The CDR3 runs to 17 residues. CDR1 is SGHRS, CDR2 YFSETQ, per germline. V lost 1 base to trimming and J lost 5 bases; unmatched junction nucleotides: 13. CDR3: CASSLPSAGGGVDTQYF. CDR3 DNA sequence: TGCGCCAGCAGCTTGCCCTCGGCAGGCGGGGGAGTAGATACGCAGTATTTT.

The chain is built from TRBV30 and TRBJ1-4; D gene uncertain. The CDR3 runs to 14 residues. Looked up from germline, CDR1 is GTSNPN and CDR2 is SVGIG (reference sequence). V dropped 3 bases and J dropped 8 bases, with 16 bases sitting between them. In DNA form, the CDR3 reads TGTGCCTGGAGAGGTGGCAGGATGGGGGAAAAACTGTTTTTT. This translates into CAWRGGRMGEKLFF.

This clone was seen a few times. The gene calls are TRBV10-3 and TRBJ1-1, with a weak D call TRBD1 (5 bases). Germline CDR1 is ENHRY and CDR2 is SYGVKD. Trimming cost V 7 bases and J 1 base, with 10 bases left between them. The CDR3 contains 13 residues. The CDR3 here is CAITIDRNTEAFF. The CDR3 bases are TGTGCCATCACAATAGACAGGAACACTGAAGCTTTCTTT.

The chain carries TRBV29-1 and TRBJ2-3; D may be TRBD1 or TRBD2 (5 bases each). Between the trimmed V and J ends, which lost 3 bases and 6 bases, there was a span of 10 bases. Germline CDR1 is SQVTM and CDR2 is ANQGSEA. The CDR3 is made up of 12 amino acids. CDR3 sequence reads: CSVDIGTDTQYF. The CDR3 DNA sequence: TGCAGCGTTGATATCGGGACGGATACGCAGTATTTT.

In this sample, this clone turned up a few times. The chain couples TRBV29-1 to TRBJ2-7, with 7 bases that match TRBD2. V shed 0 bases and J 3 bases; nucleotides not matched to a gene: 11. The CDR3 is 16 residues long. Germline V gives CDR1 SQVTM, CDR2 ANQGSEA. The CDR3 loop reads CSVEEIGRAGSYEQYF. In DNA, the CDR3 is TGCAGCGTTGAAGAGATCGGGCGAGCGGGAAGCTACGAGCAGTACTTC.

This clone was found a few times. The chain uses TRBV19 and TRBJ2-4, with 14 bases lining up with TRBD2. With V trimmed by 4 bases and J by 0 bases, 11 bases remained unmatched. Germline CDR1 and CDR2: LNHDA and SQIVND (reference sequence). This CDR3 has 20 amino acids. The CDR3 DNA follows: TGTGCCAGTAGTAACCAACCCCGACTAGCGGGAGGGCTAGCCAAAAACATTCAGTACTTC. Translation: CASSNQPRLAGGLAKNIQYF.

This chain connects TRBV7-2 to TRBJ2-3; the D gene is possibly TRBD2 (6 bases). The V and J ends lost 4 bases and 5 bases respectively, with 19 bases between them. This CDR3 comprises 16 residues. In germline, CDR1 is SGHTA, CDR2 FQGNSA. In nucleotides, the CDR3 is TGTGCCAGCAGCTACGTAGCGGAAGCTCGAGGAGATACGCAGTATTTT. Protein product: CASSYVAEARGDTQYF.

Concerning this clone itself: The junction shows a germline mismatch at one end, possibly a read error. The rearrangement links TRBV5-4 to TRBJ1-4; D is possibly TRBD1 (6 bases). Per the germline V gene, CDR1 is SGHNT and CDR2 is YYREEE (reference sequence). The CDR3 runs 13 residues. The CDR3 DNA reads TGCGCCAGCAGGAGGGGGGCGAATGAAAAACTGTTTTTT. Translation gives CASRRGANEKLFF.

In its sample, this clone was seen a few times. The V and J genes are TRBV27 and TRBJ1-5; no firm D call. V was cut by 0 bases and J by 0 bases, with 6 bases left in between. CDR3 length equals 15 residues. In germline, CDR1 is MNHEY, CDR2 SMNVEV (reference sequence). Here the CDR3 reads CASSLSPYSNQPQHF. The CDR3 region has the DNA TGTGCCAGCAGTTTATCGCCTTATAGCAATCAGCCCCAGCATTTT.

The J gene is TRBJ1-1, the V gene TRBV7-9; D gene unclear. Germline V gene data show CDR1 as SEHNR and CDR2 as FQNEAQ (reference sequence). Trimming took 8 bases from V and 0 from J, leaving 10 bases between them. The CDR3 consists of 13 residues. The CDR3 DNA is TGTGCCAGCCGGGATAGGGTGAACACTGAAGCTTTCTTT. The encoded protein is CASRDRVNTEAFF.

The gene calls are TRBV28 and TRBJ2-3, with D perhaps matching TRBD1 (6 bases). The V end was cut by 5 bases, the J end by 3 bases, with 12 bases between. Germline loops: CDR1 MDHEN, CDR2 SYDVKM. The CDR3 sequence is 14 residues long. CDR3 in amino acids: CASSLGQITDTQYF. The CDR3, as DNA: TGTGCCAGCAGTCTCGGACAGATAACAGATACGCAGTATTTT.

This chain links TRBV28 with TRBJ1-1; 9 positions match TRBD1. The V gene's germline CDR1 is MDHEN and CDR2 SYDVKM. The CDR3 spans 15 residues. Unmatched junction bases numbered 9, after V lost 6 bases and J lost 4 bases. The CDR3 reads CASSYRDRVGTEAFF. In DNA form, the CDR3 reads TGTGCCAGCAGCTACCGGGACAGGGTGGGCACTGAAGCTTTCTTT.

This clone was picked up many times. CDR3 bases: TGTGCCATCCGTCCCGGGACCGACCATTTTCACAATGAGCAGTTCTTC. This sequence encodes CAIRPGTDHFHNEQFF. This chain uses TRBV10-3 with TRBJ2-1, with D perhaps matching TRBD1 or TRBD2 (5 bases each). Trimming cost V 8 bases and J 5 bases, with 22 bases left between them. Germline CDR1 ENHRY, CDR2 SYGVKD. CDR3 length: 16 residues.

A few counts support this clone. J is TRBJ2-1 and V is TRBV29-1; D possibly corresponds to TRBD1 (6 bases). Germline CDR1 and CDR2: SQVTM and ANQGSEA. The V gene lost 7 bases and the J gene lost 8 bases, with 18 bases spanning the gap. This CDR3 spans 13 amino acids. CDR3: CSGRTRTDHEQFF. For the CDR3, the DNA is TGCAGCGGAAGGACGAGGACAGACCATGAGCAGTTCTTC.

This clone was seen more than once but under ten times. This chain joins TRBV29-1 and TRBJ2-7; 7 positions match TRBD1. CDR1 is SQVTM, CDR2 ANQGSEA, per germline. This CDR3 region has 14 residues. Trimming at V came to 7 bases and at J to 3 bases, leaving 12 bases not matched to a gene. CDR3 sequence (DNA): TGCAGCGCCTCACTCCGGGACAGCCTCTACGAGCAGTACTTC. This translates into CSASLRDSLYEQYF.

The rearrangement links TRBV5-4 to TRBJ2-5; D perhaps matches TRBD2 (6 bases). Trimming left V 4 bases short and J 3 bases short, with 13 bases between. Germline CDR1 reads SGHNT; CDR2 reads YYREEE (reference sequence). The CDR3 loop spans 14 amino acids. CDR3 sequence (DNA): TGTGCCAGCAGCGTTAGCGGAGGCGAAGAGACCCAGTACTTC. Its protein is CASSVSGGEETQYF.

This clone occurred a few times. The chain employs TRBV9 and TRBJ2-2; D is undetermined. The CDR3 has 15 amino acids. The V gene lost 0 bases and the J gene lost 3 bases, with 9 bases spanning the gap. Germline V gives CDR1 SGDLS, CDR2 YYNGEE. CDR3 sequence reads: CASSVGNGHTGELFF. The CDR3 DNA reads TGTGCCAGCAGCGTAGGTAACGGACACACCGGGGAGCTGTTTTTT.

In its sample, this clone was seen a few times. J is TRBJ2-1 and V is TRBV7-6; TRBD2 agrees at 15 bases. Germline V gene lookup returns CDR1 SGHVS and CDR2 FNYEAQ. V was clipped by 5 bases and J by 7 bases; unmatched bases: 6. This CDR3 region has 16 residues. This chain's CDR3 is CASSPTGTSGRNEQFF. The DNA of the CDR3 is TGTGCCAGCAGCCCAACCGGGACTAGCGGGAGGAATGAGCAGTTCTTC.

In this sample, this clone turned up a few times. The V and J genes are TRBV29-1 and TRBJ1-2; TRBD1 matches at 9 bases. The germline V gene has CDR1 SQVTM and CDR2 ANQGSEA. The CDR3 length is 11 residues. With 7 bases clipped from V and 6 bases from J, the junction kept 3 bases outside the gene matches. The CDR3 DNA reads TGCAGCGGGCGGACAGGGGATGGCTACACCTTC. Translated: CSGRTGDGYTF.

Only a few counts were recorded for this clone. This rearrangement joins TRBV19 to TRBJ1-2; 7 nucleotides align to TRBD1. V dropped 3 bases and J dropped 2; count of bases not matched to a gene: 6. The CDR3 sequence is 15 residues long. CDR1 LNHDA and CDR2 SQIVND come from the germline V gene (reference sequence). CDR3 loop: CASSIVDRDNYGYTF. In DNA, the CDR3 is TGTGCCAGTAGTATCGTTGACAGGGACAACTATGGCTACACCTTC.

V is TRBV6-4 and J is TRBJ2-3; 8 nucleotides align to TRBD2. Germline CDR1 reads MRHNA; CDR2 reads SNTAGT. V shed 5 bases, J shed 3 bases, and the junction held 13 bases outside the gene matches. The CDR3 length is 17 residues. The CDR3 is CASSPLGPGGATDTQYF. CDR3 in DNA: TGTGCCAGCAGTCCACTCGGGCCCGGGGGGGCTACAGATACGCAGTATTTT.

The chain links TRBV27 to TRBJ2-1; unclear D gene. The CDR3 runs 11 residues. Germline V gene data show CDR1 as MNHEY and CDR2 as SMNVEV (reference sequence). V shed 1 base and J shed 10 bases, with 5 bases lying between them. The CDR3 DNA is TGTGCCAGCAGTTTATTCGGAGAGCAGTTCTTC. Translated: CASSLFGEQFF.

In its sample, this clone was seen a few times. The V and J genes are TRBV5-1 and TRBJ1-1; D unclear. CDR3 length equals 13 residues. Per the germline V gene, CDR1 is SGHRS and CDR2 is YFSETQ. V lost 1 base and J 1 base, leaving 5 bases between the germline ends. CDR3 coding DNA: TGCGCCAGCAGCTTGATGGGGAACACTGAAGCTTTCTTT. Residues: CASSLMGNTEAFF.